The following is a T cell receptor (beta chain) sequence with its context. As yet, its antigen is unknown. Unique molecular identifiers were present in the TCR beta cDNA libraries. TCRdb re-analysed the PCR reads in MiXCR, keeping a single row per CDR3 protein. The table has roughly 570,000 distinct CDR3 sequences, approximately 31% seen once. This sample is part of a study of post-analysis software for immune sequencing data. The overall study: There were relapsing-remitting, secondary progressive and progressive-relapsing multiple sclerosis among the disease courses included.

CDR3 length equals 14 residues. The germline V gene encodes CDR1 LGHDT and CDR2 YNNKEL (reference sequence). Trimming took 4 bases from V and 7 from J, leaving 14 bases between them. General study points: Significantly lower normalized Chao1 diversity was seen in multiple sclerosis patients than in controls. Same-batch preparations were strongly co-clustered by F measure. TRBV segments more frequent in patients than in controls numbered five and included TRBV5-6, TRBV5-1 and TRBV20-1.

This sequence was found in a girl younger than 18 with multiple sclerosis. The rearrangement joins TRBV3-1 to TRBJ2-1; possible D gene TRBD2, 6 bases. The sample comprised blood. CDR3 loop: CASSPFGTRNEQFF. The CDR3 DNA sequence: TGTGCCAGCAGCCCTTTCGGGACTCGGAATGAGCAGTTCTTC.